Shown below are 9 T cell receptor beta chains from a single sample sequenced in a study of T-cell reconstitution after alpha-beta-depleted transplantation in children (TCRdb year 2016). The method was PCR. The instrument was an Illumina HiSeq 2500. Molecular barcoding was employed in the preparation of TCR libraries, with unique molecular identifiers being used to normalize TCRbeta repertoire quantification. Through fastp at Q25 and MiXCR, TCRdb rebuilt clones from the public reads, retaining in-frame beta chains. Rows matching on CDR3 protein sequence are summarized as one entry with the most common DNA and genes. The sample table shows 440,000 or so distinct CDR3 sequences, and about 11% are seen once. Together, the top ten hold roughly 5.1% of the sample. The sample consisted of PBMCs from the stem cell graft donor, taken from the stem cell graft. These TCRs come from a human donor who donated a stem cell graft to a child with acute myeloid leukemia.

J is TRBJ2-7 and V is TRBV6-2 or TRBV6-3; TRBD1 aligns across 10 bases. The CDR3 runs 16 residues. Trimming removed 6 bases from V and 3 bases from J; junction bases left unmatched: 11. Germline values: CDR1 MNHEY, CDR2 SVGEGT. CDR3 protein: CASRLRDRGWGYEQYF. In DNA form, the CDR3 reads TGTGCCAGCAGGCTCCGGGACAGGGGCTGGGGCTACGAGCAGTACTTC.

The table lists this clonotype with a few counts. This chain connects TRBV5-1 to TRBJ1-4; 8 bases map to TRBD1. With V trimmed by 3 bases and J by 4 bases, 2 bases remained unmatched. This CDR3 has 14 amino acids. The germline gives CDR1 SGHRS, CDR2 YFSETQ. DNA for the CDR3: TGCGCCAGCAGCTCGACAGGGGATAATGAAAAACTGTTTTTT. Its translation is CASSSTGDNEKLFF.

This clonotype showed up just once. The chain couples TRBV20-1 to TRBJ1-1, with D unclear. V dropped 8 bases and J dropped 0 bases, with 10 bases sitting between them. Looked up from germline, CDR1 is DFQATT and CDR2 is SNEGSKA (reference sequence). This CDR3 has 12 amino acids. The CDR3 DNA is TGCAGTCCGAAAACAGTGAACACTGAAGCTTTCTTT. This gives the protein CSPKTVNTEAFF.

The CDR3: CASSLSGYGNQPQHF. Written as DNA, the CDR3 is TGTGCCAGCAGCCTATCAGGGTATGGCAATCAGCCCCAGCATTTT. The V gene is TRBV12-3 or TRBV12-4, the J gene TRBJ1-5, with a tentative D call TRBD1 (5 bases). V lost 6 bases to trimming and J lost 2 bases, with 14 bases between them. The CDR3 is 15 amino acids.

This clonotype was counted only a few times. The rearrangement links TRBV5-4 to TRBJ2-1, with TRBD2 matching 9 bases. Looked up from germline, CDR1 is SGHNT and CDR2 is YYREEE (reference sequence). The trim removed 2 bases at V and 0 bases at J, leaving 12 bases unmatched. The CDR3 contains 19 residues. The CDR3 is CASSLTPAGGLSSYNEQFF. CDR3 coding DNA: TGTGCCAGCAGCTTAACACCAGCGGGGGGACTCAGCTCCTACAATGAGCAGTTCTTC.

This clonotype was seen many times. V usage is TRBV12-3 or TRBV12-4 and J usage is TRBJ2-2; possibly TRBD1 for D (6 bases). This CDR3 has 15 residues. V was clipped by 5 bases and J by 4 bases, with 14 bases between them. In nucleotides, the CDR3 is TGTGCCAGCAGTGGGGGCCCCACGAGCACCGGGGAGCTGTTTTTT. It codes for CASSGGPTSTGELFF.

This clonotype was counted ten times or more. V is TRBV5-1 and J is TRBJ2-1, with 10 bases matching TRBD1. Germline lookup yields CDR1 SGHRS and CDR2 YFSETQ. Trimming cost V 6 bases and J 6 bases; bases outside gene matches: 12. The CDR3 is made up of 16 amino acids. The CDR3 reads CASTTQPGTGVNEQFF. CDR3 nucleotide sequence: TGCGCCAGCACCACCCAACCAGGGACAGGGGTCAATGAGCAGTTCTTC. Drawing the rest from reference TRBV5-1 and TRBJ2-1, the complete variable domain is KAGVTQTPRYLIKTRGQQVTLSCSPISGHRSVSWYQQTPGQGLQFLFEYFSETQRNKGNFPGRFSGRQFSNSRSEMNVSTLELGDSALYLCASTTQPGTGVNEQFFGPGTRLTVL.

This clonotype was recorded at least ten times. The chain couples TRBV12-3 or TRBV12-4 to TRBJ1-1; possible D gene TRBD1, 5 bases. The V gene lost 3 bases and the J gene lost 1 base, with 6 bases spanning the gap. The CDR3 is 13 residues long. The CDR3 DNA follows: TGTGCCAGCAGTTTCGGGGCGAACACTGAAGCTTTCTTT. As protein: CASSFGANTEAFF.

This clonotype was seen more than once but under ten times. The CDR3 spells CASSLNFEAFF. Here the CDR3 DNA reads TGTGCCAGCAGCTTGAATTTTGAAGCTTTCTTT. The chain uses TRBV11-2 and TRBJ1-1; D uncertain. V lost 3 bases to trimming and J lost 7 bases, with 6 bases between them. The germline gives CDR1 SGHAT, CDR2 FQNNGV. This CDR3 is 11 amino acids long.